The 18 T cell receptor beta chains listed next were all sequenced from one sample in a study of technical replicates of blood from four donors. The data were produced by immunoSEQ multiplex PCR, yet TCRdb's version contains in-frame clones alone and is incomplete. This table holds tens of thousands of clones, around nine tenths found once. The specimen sequenced was T cells isolated from PBMCs. The receptors originated from a human donor in good health.

The CDR3 spells CASSQTRGYGYTF. The CDR3 DNA reads as TGTGCCAGCAGCCAAACCAGGGGCTATGGCTACACCTTC. The chain recombines TRBV16 with TRBJ1-2; tentatively, D is TRBD1 (6 bases). Trimming stripped 2 bases from V and 4 bases from J, with 8 bases between. Germline-derived CDR1 and CDR2 are KGHSY and FQNENV. The CDR3 has 13 residues. Full variable domain (rest looked up from reference TRBV16 and TRBJ1-2): GEEVAQTPKHLVRGEGQKAKLYCAPIKGHSYVFWYQQVLKNEFKFLISFQNENVFDETGMPKERFSAKCLPNSPCSLEIQATKLEDSAVYFCASSQTRGYGYTFGSGTRLTVV.

The rearrangement links TRBV7-8 to TRBJ2-7, with 7 positions matching TRBD2. CDR1 and CDR2 from the germline V gene are SGHVS and FQNEAQ. This CDR3 has 16 residues. V was clipped by 3 bases and J by 3 bases; unmatched bases: 11. The CDR3 DNA reads TGTGCCAGCAGCTTCCCGCAGCGGGGCGGGGACTACGAGCAGTACTTC. It codes for CASSFPQRGGDYEQYF.

The chain carries TRBV7-9 and TRBJ2-2, with D perhaps TRBD1 (5 bases). Germline-derived CDR1 and CDR2 are SEHNR and FQNEAQ (reference sequence). This CDR3 region has 14 residues. Between the trimmed V and J ends, which lost 5 bases and 6 bases, there was a span of 13 bases. CDR3 sequence: CASSGETGPGELFF. The CDR3 DNA sequence: TGTGCCAGCAGCGGGGAAACAGGCCCCGGGGAGCTGTTTTTT.

The CDR3 protein is CASTPGTTGGGQPQHF. The CDR3 nucleotides read TGTGCCAGCACCCCGGGTACGACAGGGGGGGGTCAGCCCCAGCATTTT. V is TRBV2 and J is TRBJ1-5; 9 nucleotides line up with TRBD1. The V and J ends lost 7 bases and 6 bases, in that order; junction bases with no gene match: 13. There are 16 residues in the CDR3. CDR1 SNHLY and CDR2 FYNNEI come from the germline V gene.

This chain links TRBV4-2 with TRBJ2-4; 8 bases are shared with TRBD2. Germline values: CDR1 LGHNA, CDR2 YNFKEQ. This CDR3 region has 20 residues. The ends lost 1 base at V and 0 bases at J; junction bases unmatched: 14. The DNA for the CDR3 is TGTGCCAGCAGCCAAGTAAGTGGAGCGGGAGACCTGCTAGCCAAAAACATTCAGTACTTC. It encodes CASSQVSGAGDLLAKNIQYF.

CDR3 in DNA: TGCGCCAGCCGTCGAGCGGGAGGAGGCGGTACCGGGGAGCTGTTTTTT. Its protein product is CASRRAGGGGTGELFF. This chain links TRBV5-1 with TRBJ2-2, with 9 bases identical to TRBD2. The V and J ends lost 7 bases and 5 bases, in that order; junction bases with no gene match: 12. CDR1 and CDR2 (germline): SGHRS, YFSETQ. This CDR3 has 16 residues. Variable domain in full (rest from reference TRBV5-1 and TRBJ2-2): KAGVTQTPRYLIKTRGQQVTLSCSPISGHRSVSWYQQTPGQGLQFLFEYFSETQRNKGNFPGRFSGRQFSNSRSEMNVSTLELGDSALYLCASRRAGGGGTGELFFGEGSRLTVL.

The chain uses TRBV5-1 and TRBJ2-3; TRBD2 aligns across 10 bases. The CDR3 length is 15 residues. The V gene's germline CDR1 is SGHRS and CDR2 YFSETQ. Trimming cost V 4 bases and J 0 bases; bases outside gene matches: 2. CDR3 bases: TGCGCCAGCAGCGTGACTAGCGGGAGCACAGATACGCAGTATTTT. Its protein is CASSVTSGSTDTQYF.

The V call is TRBV6-5, the J call TRBJ1-5; 9 nucleotides align to TRBD1. CDR3 size: 13 residues. Germline V gene data show CDR1 as MNHEY and CDR2 as SVGAGI. V lost 5 bases to trimming and J lost 7 bases; unmatched junction nucleotides: 3. CDR3 nucleotide sequence: TGTGCCAGCAGTACAGGGGGCGCCCAGCCCCAGCATTTT. This sequence encodes CASSTGGAQPQHF.

This clone has a handful of counts. The rearrangement links TRBV5-1 to TRBJ1-4; 7 positions match TRBD1. CDR1 is SGHRS and CDR2 is YFSETQ in the germline V gene. The CDR3 is 13 residues long. V lost 0 bases, J lost 7 bases, and 0 bases stayed unmatched. The DNA for the CDR3 is TGCGCCAGCAGCTTGGACAGGGGTGAAAAACTGTTTTTT. Its protein product is CASSLDRGEKLFF.

This chain uses TRBV2 with TRBJ1-2; D is perhaps TRBD1 (5 bases). The CDR3 runs to 14 residues. Deletions cut 2 bases from V and 6 bases from J, with 13 bases between. In germline, CDR1 is SNHLY, CDR2 FYNNEI. The CDR3 DNA sequence: TGTGCCAGCAGTGAAAGGGGCGGCATTGATGGCTACACCTTC. It encodes CASSERGGIDGYTF.

The chain couples TRBV18 to TRBJ1-5; perhaps TRBD1 as D (5 bases). Germline V CDR1 and CDR2: KGHSH, LQKENI. V lost 2 bases and J 4 bases, leaving 15 bases between the germline ends. CDR3 length: 16 residues. The CDR3 here is CASSPGEGGENQPQHF. Here the CDR3 DNA reads TGTGCCAGCTCACCAGGAGAGGGAGGGGAGAATCAGCCCCAGCATTTT.

The chain carries TRBV7-9 and TRBJ2-7; 7 bases agree with TRBD2. The CDR3 covers 15 residues. Germline values: CDR1 SEHNR, CDR2 FQNEAQ (reference sequence). Trimming removed 3 bases from V and 0 bases from J; junction bases left unmatched: 5. The CDR3 nucleotides read TGTGCCAGCAGCTTTAGCGGGCACAGCTCCTACGAGCAGTACTTC. It translates to CASSFSGHSSYEQYF.

The chain employs TRBV5-4 and TRBJ2-7, with D possibly matching TRBD2 (6 bases). The CDR3 is 14 amino acids. The V end was cut by 4 bases, the J end by 2 bases, with 13 bases between. Germline lookup yields CDR1 SGHNT and CDR2 YYREEE (reference sequence). CDR3 sequence reads: CASSQRDFTYEQYF. CDR3 sequence (DNA): TGTGCCAGCAGCCAGAGGGACTTCACCTACGAGCAGTACTTC.

This chain uses TRBV25-1 with TRBJ2-7, with TRBD2 matching over 8 bases. J lost 2 bases, V lost 4 bases, and 4 bases had no gene match. There are 14 residues in the CDR3. Germline V lookup: CDR1 MGHDK, CDR2 SYGVNS. In nucleotides, the CDR3 is TGTGCCAGCAGTGTACTAGCGGAGGCCTACGAGCAGTACTTC. This gives the protein CASSVLAEAYEQYF.

V usage is TRBV11-2 and J usage is TRBJ2-7, with a possible D match to TRBD2 (5 bases). The CDR3 is 16 amino acids. The germline V and J ends were trimmed by 2 bases and 2 bases, with 16 bases remaining between them. Looked up from germline, CDR1 is SGHAT and CDR2 is FQNNGV. The CDR3, as DNA: TGTGCCAGCAGCTTAAAGAGGGCAGGCCGCCCCTACGAGCAGTACTTC. Amino acids: CASSLKRAGRPYEQYF.

The sample holds one count of this clone. This rearrangement joins TRBV7-9 to TRBJ2-3; D might be TRBD1 (6 bases). Germline CDR1 reads SEHNR; CDR2 reads FQNEAQ (reference sequence). V was pared by 4 bases and J by 2 bases, with 13 bases between. CDR3 length equals 15 residues. CDR3 coding DNA: TGTGCCAGCAGCTCGGGACACCTCATCACAGATACGCAGTATTTT. Translating gives CASSSGHLITDTQYF. Drawing the rest from reference TRBV7-9 and TRBJ2-3, the complete variable domain is DTGVSQNPRHKITKRGQNVTFRCDPISEHNRLYWYRQTLGQGPEFLTYFQNEAQLEKSRLLSDRFSAERPKGSFSTLEIQRTEQGDSAMYLCASSSGHLITDTQYFGPGTRLTVL.

The chain combines TRBV7-9 with TRBJ1-2, with D possibly being TRBD1 (6 bases). The CDR3 covers 14 residues. V lost 2 bases, J lost 7 bases, and 14 bases lay in between. Per germline, CDR1 SEHNR and CDR2 FQNEAQ (reference sequence). In nucleotides, the CDR3 is TGTGCCAGCAGCTTATCCACAGGGTCGAGTGGCTACACCTTC. This gives the protein CASSLSTGSSGYTF.

V gene TRBV28 combines with J gene TRBJ1-3; no clear D gene. V gave up 7 bases and J gave up 0 bases, with 19 bases separating them. The CDR3 runs to 17 residues. The germline V gene has CDR1 MDHEN and CDR2 SYDVKM. DNA for the CDR3: TGTGCCAGCACCATTTCCCTACTAACGAGCTCTGGAAACACCATATATTTT. This encodes CASTISLLTSSGNTIYF.